This is a list of T cell receptor beta chains from one sample in a study of cytomegalovirus exposure and HLA in healthy donors. Profiling relied on immunoSEQ multiplex PCR, and the TCRdb table lists in-frame clones only, not all of them. The repertoire holds approximately 170,000 clones, with about 65% as singletons. Sequenced input: PBMCs. The receptors shown here come from a woman aged 18 to 35 in good health and CMV-seropositive. CDR3s include the opening cysteine and the closing phenylalanine or tryptophan. Fields, in order: D gene, V gene, CDR3 length, J gene, clone size, CDR3 DNA, CDR3 protein. The D gene is left open where the match is weak. Size tells how often a clone was seen (once, few, many) or the class of an expanded clone, and some rows leave it out.

TRBD1	TRBV27	17	TRBJ2-7	-	TGTGCCAGCAGTTTATCTTTACAGGGGGGCTACTCCTACGAGCAGTACTTC	CASSLSLQGGYSYEQYF
-	TRBV21-1	17	TRBJ1-6	-	TGTGCCAGCAGCTCAAAGCTGGGACAGGGGAATAGCTCACCCCTCCACTTT	CASSSKLGQGNSSPLHF
TRBD1	TRBV27	14	TRBJ1-5	-	TGTGCCAGCAGTCTAGGACAGGGGGGTCAGCCCCAGCATTTT	CASSLGQGGQPQHF
-	TRBV7-2	12	TRBJ1-1	once	TGTGCCAGCAGCTTAGATCGTACTGAAGCTTTCTTT	CASSLDRTEAFF
TRBD1	TRBV28	14	TRBJ2-7	-	TGTGCCAGCAGTTTTCCGGGACAGGGGTACGAGCAGTACTTC	CASSFPGQGYEQYF
-	TRBV5-1	17	TRBJ1-1	-	TGCGCCAGCAGCTTGGGAATGGTATCGGACAGTATTGGTGAAGCTTTCTTT	CASSLGMVSDSIGEAFF
TRBD2	TRBV30	17	TRBJ2-7	once	TGTGCCTGGAGGGCCGGGACTAGCGGGAGGGGCGCCTACGAGCAGTACTTC	CAWRAGTSGRGAYEQYF
-	TRBV7-3	13	TRBJ1-2	once	TGTGCCAGCGCACCCACAGGCGCCGATGGCTACACCTTC	CASAPTGADGYTF
TRBD1	TRBV7-8	14	TRBJ1-1	-	TGTGCCAGCAGCTTAGACCGGGACAGCCGTGAAGCTTTCTTT	CASSLDRDSREAFF
-	TRBV5-4	16	TRBJ1-2	-	TGTGCCAGCAGCTGGGGTAGAGGGGAGGTTGGCTATGGCTACACCTTC	CASSWGRGEVGYGYTF
TRBD1	TRBV5-4	12	TRBJ1-2	-	TGTGCCAGCAGCCCGGACAGGCATGGCTACACCTTC	CASSPDRHGYTF
-	TRBV6-6	14	TRBJ2-7	-	TGTGCCAGCAGCCTTGGAGGACGGACCTACGAGCAGTACTTC	CASSLGGRTYEQYF
-	TRBV21-1	14	TRBJ2-1	few	TGTGCCAGCGGTGGACAGGGCCTATACAATGAGCAGTTCTTC	CASGGQGLYNEQFF
-	TRBV9	20	TRBJ2-6	once	TGTGCCAGCAGCGAAAGTTTGTCTAGGTTGGGGCACGGGGGGGCCAACGTCCTGACTTTC	CASSESLSRLGHGGANVLTF
TRBD2	TRBV28	16	TRBJ2-1	-	TGTGCCAGCAGTTTAGTGGCGGGAGGGAGCTACAATGAGCAGTTCTTC	CASSLVAGGSYNEQFF
-	TRBV2	13	TRBJ2-1	-	TGTGCCAGCATCCAAGTGGCTAGGAATGAGCAGTTCTTC	CASIQVARNEQFF
TRBD1	TRBV19	16	TRBJ2-3	-	TGTGCCAGTAGTTCGACAGGGTTCAGTTTCACAGATACGCAGTATTTT	CASSSTGFSFTDTQYF
TRBD1	TRBV11-1	13	TRBJ1-2	-	TGTGCCAGCAGCTTACCAGGGGGCTATGGCTACACCTTC	CASSLPGGYGYTF
-	TRBV5-6	13	TRBJ1-2	-	TGTGCCAGCAGCTTGGAGACAGTCTATGGCTACACCTTC	CASSLETVYGYTF
-	TRBV5-1	14	TRBJ1-4	-	TGCGCCAGCAGCCCGAGACCAGGAAATGAAAAACTGTTTTTT	CASSPRPGNEKLFF
TRBD2	TRBV9	17	TRBJ2-1	-	TGTGCCAGCAGCGTAGGCCCGGGACTCGCGGGGGGAAGCGAGCAGTTCTTC	CASSVGPGLAGGSEQFF
-	TRBV7-4	13	TRBJ1-1	-	TGTGCCAGCAGCTTCTCGGTGAACACTGAAGCTTTCTTT	CASSFSVNTEAFF
-	TRBV7-9	12	TRBJ2-1	-	TGTGCCAGCAGCCCCTCTAAAAATGAGCAGTTCTTC	CASSPSKNEQFF
TRBD1	TRBV5-1	15	TRBJ2-7	-	TGCGCCAGCAGCTTGGGATGGGACAGTACCTACGAGCAGTACTTC	CASSLGWDSTYEQYF
TRBD2	TRBV5-1	15	TRBJ2-1	-	TGCGCCAGCAGCTTGGAGGCTAGCGGGTACAATGAGCAGTTCTTC	CASSLEASGYNEQFF
-	TRBV28	11	TRBJ2-7	-	TGTGCCAGCAGTTCCCCGTACGAGCAGTACTTC	CASSSPYEQYF
-	TRBV9	15	TRBJ2-4	-	TGTGCCAGCAGCGTGACGGGGGGCCCTAAAAACATTCAGTACTTC	CASSVTGGPKNIQYF
TRBD2	TRBV5-6	15	TRBJ2-2	-	TGTGCCAGCAGAGGGGAAACGGGAGGGGCCGGGGAGCTGTTTTTT	CASRGETGGAGELFF
TRBD1	TRBV4-3	15	TRBJ1-4	-	TGCGCCAGCAGCCGGGACAGGGTGGCTAATGAAAAACTGTTTTTT	CASSRDRVANEKLFF
-	TRBV21-1	14	TRBJ2-4	-	TGTGCCAGCAACGGGTATATAGCCAAAAACATTCAGTACTTC	CASNGYIAKNIQYF
-	TRBV4-2	16	TRBJ2-5	-	TGTGCCAGCAGCCAAGGCCCCGGGGGCGGGGGAGAGACCCAGTACTTC	CASSQGPGGGGETQYF
TRBD2	TRBV4-3	16	TRBJ2-2	few	TGCGCCAGCAGCCAAGCAGCGGGGCAGAACACCGGGGAGCTGTTTTTT	CASSQAAGQNTGELFF
TRBD1	TRBV7-6	18	TRBJ1-3	-	TGTGCCAGCAGCTACACCTGGACAGGGCTAAACTCTGGAAACACCATATATTTT	CASSYTWTGLNSGNTIYF
TRBD1	TRBV18	15	TRBJ1-1	-	TGTGCCAGCTCACCCCTCAGACAGGGAGTCACTGAAGCTTTCTTT	CASSPLRQGVTEAFF